Below, 20 T cell receptor beta chains from the same sample are listed, as sequenced in a study of cytomegalovirus exposure and HLA in healthy donors. Both 60 Vbeta primers and 13 Jbeta primers went into the PCR. Assay used: immunoSEQ multiplex PCR; TCRdb lists only in-frame clones, some missing. The sample has about 160,000 clones; 75% to 90% are singletons. Material for sequencing was PBMCs. The receptors originated from a boy between 2 and 10 years old in good health and CMV-seronegative.

The rearrangement links TRBV25-1 to TRBJ1-4; 9 nucleotides match TRBD1. Per germline, CDR1 MGHDK and CDR2 SYGVNS. The CDR3 has 16 residues. The junction had 13 bases not matched to a gene; V was cut back by 7 bases and J by 7 bases. The CDR3 DNA reads TGTGCCAGCACCCAGGGGACAGGGCCTAAATTTGAAAAACTGTTTTTT. It encodes CASTQGTGPKFEKLFF. The full variable domain, rest sourced from reference TRBV25-1 and TRBJ1-4, is EADIYQTPRYLVIGTGKKITLECSQTMGHDKMYWYQQDPGMELHLIHYSYGVNSTEKGDLSSESTVSRIRTEHFPLTLESARPSHTSQYLCASTQGTGPKFEKLFFGSGTQLSVL.

The chain recombines TRBV5-1 with TRBJ2-7, with 12 bases identical to TRBD1. The length of the CDR3 is 15 residues. Germline V gives CDR1 SGHRS, CDR2 YFSETQ. The junction had 3 bases not matched to a gene; V was cut back by 4 bases and J by 1 base. This CDR3 is CASSPGQGASYEQYV. CDR3 DNA: TGCGCCAGCAGCCCGGGACAGGGGGCGTCCTACGAGCAGTACGTC.

The chain couples TRBV27 to TRBJ2-2; D is ambiguous. Germline loops: CDR1 MNHEY, CDR2 SMNVEV (reference sequence). CDR3 size: 13 residues. V lost 2 bases and J lost 1, with 2 bases in between. The DNA of the CDR3 is TGTGCCAGCAGTTTACTGAACACCGGGGAGCTGTTTTTT. Translation gives CASSLLNTGELFF.

The chain joins TRBV5-5 to TRBJ1-2; TRBD1 is a possible D gene (5 bases). Germline CDR1 reads SGHKS; CDR2 reads YYEKEE (reference sequence). Trimming cost V 2 bases and J 8 bases, with 16 bases left between them. This CDR3 is 14 amino acids long. The chain's CDR3 is CASSFATGWWGYTF. The CDR3, as DNA: TGTGCCAGCAGCTTTGCTACAGGATGGTGGGGCTACACCTTC.

This clone was observed once. The chain has TRBV4-1 and TRBJ1-2, with TRBD1 identical over 7 bases. The CDR3 extends over 16 amino acids. The trim removed 0 bases at V and 3 bases at J, leaving 7 bases unmatched. Germline CDR1 reads MGHRA; CDR2 reads YSYEKL. Here the CDR3 DNA reads TGCGCCAGCAGCCAAGACGTGACAGGGATGGACTATGGCTACACCTTC. It is translated as CASSQDVTGMDYGYTF.

This sequence joins TRBV7-8 and TRBJ2-4; D is perhaps TRBD1 (6 bases). With 5 bases removed from V and 3 bases from J, the gap between germline ends came to 14 bases. Germline-derived CDR1 and CDR2 are SGHVS and FQNEAQ. This CDR3 is 15 amino acids long. The CDR3 nucleotides read TGTGCCAGCAGCCCGAACAGGGTGGACAAAAACATTCAGTACTTC. It translates to CASSPNRVDKNIQYF.

The rearrangement uses TRBV6-5 and TRBJ2-5; tentatively, D is TRBD1 (6 bases). V lost 8 bases, J lost 10 bases, and 23 bases lay in between. The CDR3 is made up of 14 amino acids. Germline loops: CDR1 MNHEY, CDR2 SVGAGI. The DNA of the CDR3 is TGTGCCAGCGGGACACCGGCACAATTGTCAAGCCAGTACTTC. This encodes CASGTPAQLSSQYF.

This clone came up once. This chain connects TRBV5-6 to TRBJ1-1, with 7 bases that match TRBD1. Germline CDR1 is SGHDT and CDR2 is YYEEEE. Germline trimming cut 2 bases from V and 4 bases from J; bases unmatched to any gene: 11. CDR3 length: 16 amino acids. The CDR3 region has the DNA TGTGCCAGCAGCTTTAGGGGGACAGAGTTGGGCACTGAAGCTTTCTTT. It codes for CASSFRGTELGTEAFF.

In DNA form, the CDR3 reads TGTGCCAGCAGTGCCCAAACACAGTATTTT. Amino acid sequence: CASSAQTQYF. This chain connects TRBV2 to TRBJ2-3; D gene unclear. The length of the CDR3 is 10 residues. Per the germline V gene, CDR1 is SNHLY and CDR2 is FYNNEI. Trimming took 4 bases from V and 12 from J, leaving 8 bases between them.

This sequence joins TRBV2 and TRBJ2-5, with D uncertain. Trimming cost V 6 bases and J 5 bases, with 4 bases left between them. This CDR3 spans 10 amino acids. The V gene's germline CDR1 is SNHLY and CDR2 FYNNEI. The CDR3 here is CASREETQYF. The CDR3 nucleotides are TGTGCCAGCAGAGAGGAGACCCAGTACTTC. Full variable domain (rest looked up from reference TRBV2 and TRBJ2-5): EPEVTQTPSHQVTQMGQEVILRCVPISNHLYFYWYRQILGQKVEFLVSFYNNEISEKSEIFDDQFSVERPDGSNFTLKIRSTKLEDSAMYFCASREETQYFGPGTRLLVL.

DNA for the CDR3: TGTGCCAGCAGCCCACAGGGGAACGGTAATTCACCCCTCCACTTT. It specifies CASSPQGNGNSPLHF. The chain carries TRBV9 and TRBJ1-6; 7 nucleotides align to TRBD1. The germline CDR1 and CDR2 sequences are SGDLS and YYNGEE. The length of the CDR3 is 15 residues. Losses at the gene ends were 4 bases for V and 6 bases for J; bases not matched to a gene: 7.

The chain links TRBV18 to TRBJ2-4; D not resolved. The V end lost 2 bases, the J end lost 0 bases, and 8 bases lay between the germline ends. The germline CDR1 and CDR2 sequences are KGHSH and LQKENI. The CDR3 is 15 residues long. CDR3 DNA: TGTGCCAGCTCACCAGGGCAGGTAGCCAAAAACATTCAGTACTTC. Its translation is CASSPGQVAKNIQYF.

This sequence joins TRBV2 and TRBJ2-1; TRBD2 might be the D (6 bases). Looked up from germline, CDR1 is SNHLY and CDR2 is FYNNEI. The CDR3 runs to 15 residues. The V gene lost 1 base and the J gene lost 7 bases, with 14 bases spanning the gap. CDR3 DNA: TGTGCCAGCAGTGAAGACAGCGAGGGGAGGAATGAGCAGTTCTTC. This gives the protein CASSEDSEGRNEQFF.

V usage is TRBV5-6 and J usage is TRBJ1-4; 9 bases are a match to TRBD1. This CDR3 is 14 amino acids long. Germline CDR1 and CDR2: SGHDT and YYEEEE. V shed 5 bases and J 6 bases; nucleotides not matched to a gene: 5. The CDR3 protein is CASRAGTGYEKLFF. CDR3 coding DNA: TGTGCCAGCAGGGCCGGGACAGGGTATGAAAAACTGTTTTTT.

This sequence joins TRBV29-1 and TRBJ2-3; tentatively, D is TRBD2 (5 bases). The germline V gene encodes CDR1 SQVTM and CDR2 ANQGSEA. The CDR3 loop spans 16 amino acids. Trimming removed 2 bases at V and 0 bases at J, with 15 bases between. CDR3 bases: TGCAGCGTTGAACTCGAGGGCGGACCTAGCACAGATACGCAGTATTTT. Translating it yields CSVELEGGPSTDTQYF.

This clone appeared once. The gene calls are TRBV10-3 and TRBJ2-7; D gene uncertain. Looked up from germline, CDR1 is ENHRY and CDR2 is SYGVKD. V lost 0 bases and J 6 bases, leaving 15 bases between the germline ends. The CDR3 totals 15 residues. CDR3 DNA sequence: TGTGCCATCAGTGAGTCGCTCTTGGGCAGACCCGAGCAGTACTTC. Translation: CAISESLLGRPEQYF.

This clone has more than one count but fewer than ten. The chain carries TRBV6-1 and TRBJ1-3; D remains ambiguous. The V gene's germline CDR1 is MNHNS and CDR2 SASEGT. The CDR3 loop spans 15 amino acids. With 0 bases removed from V and 0 bases from J, the gap between germline ends came to 6 bases. The CDR3 loop reads CASSEALHSGNTIYF. The DNA for the CDR3 is TGTGCCAGCAGTGAAGCACTGCACTCTGGAAACACCATATATTTT.

CDR3 sequence (DNA): TGTGCCAGCTCACCCCTCTCAGGGGGCTTCGAGCAGTACTTC. It specifies CASSPLSGGFEQYF. The genes are TRBV18 and TRBJ2-7, with TRBD1 matching 8 bases. After removal of 3 bases from V and 6 bases from J, the junction contained 7 bases not matched to a gene. The CDR3 is 14 residues long. The germline V gene encodes CDR1 KGHSH and CDR2 LQKENI.

The chain has TRBV10-1 and TRBJ1-2; 7 bases align to TRBD1. Per germline, CDR1 WNHNN and CDR2 SYGVQD (reference sequence). V shed 4 bases, J shed 2 bases, and the junction held 4 bases outside the gene matches. This CDR3 comprises 14 residues. CDR3 bases: TGCGCCAGCAGTGCCGGGACAGCCAACTATGGCTACACCTTC. Its protein product is CASSAGTANYGYTF.

Worth noting for this clone: Additional DNA sequences in this sample encode the identical CDR3. CDR3 residues: CASSLSGGLGYTF. Here the CDR3 DNA reads TGTGCCAGCAGCTTATCCGGGGGGCTTGGCTACACCTTC. This sequence joins TRBV7-9 and TRBJ1-2, with D maybe TRBD1 (6 bases). Germline CDR1 SEHNR, CDR2 FQNEAQ (reference sequence). This CDR3 has 13 residues. V lost 2 bases, J lost 7 bases, and 11 bases lay in between.